The sequence of this TCR beta chain was determined in a study of blood T cell repertoires in COVID-19. Study at large: The samples span acute and convalescent COVID-19 from the United States, Italy and Spain. T cells, B-cell-depleted T cells, or PBMCs provided the cDNA or gDNA that served as material.

In the source study's methods: Reference gene primer amplification gave nucleated cell count estimates. TCRdb's copy holds only in-frame clones and misses some; the assay was immunoSEQ multiplex PCR. V, J and clone size were drawn from that table, and D and trimming were deduced from the DNA. The sample shows 270,000 or so clones, about 85% of them seen only once. Each exposed participant met a COVID-19 case in the 2 weeks preceding study entry. This clone was counted a few times. This CDR3 is 13 amino acids long. Germline V CDR1 and CDR2: SEHNR, FQNEAQ (reference sequence). V trimming: 2 bases; J trimming: 8 bases; junction bases outside the gene matches: 5.

The receptor's source is a woman between 50 and 59 years old who had been exposed to COVID-19. Sequencing was done on a sample of PBMCs or T cells enriched from blood (not recorded which). The V call is TRBV7-9, the J call TRBJ1-2; 7 nucleotides match TRBD1. As DNA, the CDR3 is TGTGCCAGCAGCTTAACAGGGGATCAAGGCTACACCTTC. This encodes CASSLTGDQGYTF.